This TCR beta chain is from a study of glioma-infiltrating T cells. About the research overall: Target coverage was roughly 4.5- to 11-fold for some 1 million blood T cells.

Overall study results and limits: Above-expected tissue-blood divergence occurred in all gliomas, most in low-grade ones.

CDR1 and CDR2 (germline): SEHNR, FQNEAQ (reference sequence). The CDR3 is 17 residues long. V was shortened by 5 bases and J by 0 bases, with 16 bases between the two germline ends. This clonotype was seen just once. What it binds is not known. The iRepertoire nested amplicon-rescue multiplex PCR amplified TCR alpha and beta CDR3s from RNA. TCRdb used MiXCR to reprocess the multiplex PCR reads, holding one entry per CDR3 protein. This sample yields 300,000 to 400,000 distinct CDR3 sequences, of which approximately 42% are seen a single time; more than 10% belongs to the top ten. Sequenced sample: glioma tissue, nonneoplastic brain tissue, or PBMCs (not recorded which). The rearrangement joins TRBV7-9 to TRBJ1-4; tentative D call: TRBD1 (5 bases). The clonotype comes from a human donor with low-grade glioma or glioblastoma, undergoing nonglioma brain surgery, or in good health (not recorded which). CDR3 region: CASSIGGWGATNEKLFF. The CDR3 bases are TGTGCCAGCAGCATCGGTGGATGGGGCGCAACTAATGAAAAACTGTTTTTT.